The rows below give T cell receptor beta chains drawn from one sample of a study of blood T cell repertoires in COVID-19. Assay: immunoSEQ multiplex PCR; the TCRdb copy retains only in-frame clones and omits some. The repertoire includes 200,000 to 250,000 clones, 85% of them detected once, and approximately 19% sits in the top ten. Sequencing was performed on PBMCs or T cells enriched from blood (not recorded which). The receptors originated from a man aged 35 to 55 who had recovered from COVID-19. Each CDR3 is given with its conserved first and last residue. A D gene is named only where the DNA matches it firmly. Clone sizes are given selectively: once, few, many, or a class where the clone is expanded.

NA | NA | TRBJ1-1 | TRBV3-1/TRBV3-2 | TGTGCCAGCAGCCATCGGGGGGCTTTTACTGAAGCTTTCTTT | CASSHRGAFTEAFF
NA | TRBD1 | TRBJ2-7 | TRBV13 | TGTGCCAGCAGCTCGGGACAGGGGCCCTACGAGCAGTACTTC | CASSSGQGPYEQYF
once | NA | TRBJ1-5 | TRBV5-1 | TGCGCCAGCAGCTTGTGGGGGGACGATCAGCCCCAGCATTTT | CASSLWGDDQPQHF
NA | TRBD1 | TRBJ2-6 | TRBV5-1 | TGCGCCAGCAGCTTTGGTAGGACAGGGGGCAGGTCTGGGGCCAACGTCCTGACTTTC | CASSFGRTGGRSGANVLTF
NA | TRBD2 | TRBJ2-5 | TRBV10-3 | TGTGCCATCAGTGAGTCTGACGGGAGGGGCGAGACCCAGTACTTC | CAISESDGRGETQYF
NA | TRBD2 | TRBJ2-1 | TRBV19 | TGTGCCAGTAGTAAAGAGCGGGGGACCTACAATGAGCAGTTCTTC | CASSKERGTYNEQFF
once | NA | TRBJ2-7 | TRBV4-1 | TGCGCCAGCAGCCATCCGGTTCGCGGTAGATTCGACGAGCAGTACTTC | CASSHPVRGRFDEQYF
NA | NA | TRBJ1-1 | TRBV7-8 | TGTGCCAGCAGCTTATCTATCGGGGAGACGCCGAACACTGAAGCTTTCTTT | CASSLSIGETPNTEAFF
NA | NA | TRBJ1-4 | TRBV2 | TGTGCCAGCAAGGACAGACTAAATGAAAAACTGTTTTTT | CASKDRLNEKLFF
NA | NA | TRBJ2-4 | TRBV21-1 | TGTGCCAGCAGCAAAGATTCCGACAGGGAGATAGCCAAAAACATTCAGTACTTC | CASSKDSDREIAKNIQYF
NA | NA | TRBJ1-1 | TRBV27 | TGTGCCAGCAGTTTAACGTACGGGAACACTGAGGCTTTCTTT | CASSLTYGNTEAFF
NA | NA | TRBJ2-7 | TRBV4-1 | TGCGCCAGCAGCCATAGAGCATCTTCCTCCTACGAGCAGTACTTC | CASSHRASSSYEQYF
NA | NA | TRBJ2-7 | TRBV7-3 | TGTGCCAGCAGCTTTGCTTCCCATGGGGCAAACGAGCAGTACTTC | CASSFASHGANEQYF
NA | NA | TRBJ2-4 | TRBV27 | TGTGCCAGCAGTTTGGAGGTTGGCGCCAAAAACATTCAGTACTTC | CASSLEVGAKNIQYF
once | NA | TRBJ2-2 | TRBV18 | TGTGCCAGCTCACCATTCCCCAACCCAGGGAACACCGGGGAGCTGTTTTTT | CASSPFPNPGNTGELFF
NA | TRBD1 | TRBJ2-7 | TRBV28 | TGTGCCAGCAGTCCTGGGGACAGATTAGCCTACGAGCAGTACTTC | CASSPGDRLAYEQYF
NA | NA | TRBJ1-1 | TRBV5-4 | TGTGCCAGCAGCTTGCCGGGAGGGCGCGGTGAAGCTTTCTTT | CASSLPGGRGEAFF
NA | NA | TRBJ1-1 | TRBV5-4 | TGTGCCAGCACCCTAGGAGGGTCCATGAACACTGAAGCTTTCTTT | CASTLGGSMNTEAFF
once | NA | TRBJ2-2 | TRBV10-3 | TGTGCCATCAGCGGACTTCGGACAGAAGTAAACACCGGGGAGCTGTTTTTT | CAISGLRTEVNTGELFF
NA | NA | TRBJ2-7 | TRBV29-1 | TGCAGCGTTACCTTCCGGGGAGAGCAGTACTTC | CSVTFRGEQYF
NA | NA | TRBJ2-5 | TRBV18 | TGTGCCAGCTCACGTGGGGCAGGGGAGACCCAGTACTTC | CASSRGAGETQYF
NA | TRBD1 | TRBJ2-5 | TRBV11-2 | TGTGCCAGCAGCCCTAACTTGGGGACAGGGGGAGAGACCCAGTACTTC | CASSPNLGTGGETQYF